This T cell receptor (beta chain) was documented in a study of T cells expressing NK-cell markers. Germline V gene data show CDR1 as MDHEN and CDR2 as SYDVKM. The CDR3 contains 15 residues. With the 5' RACE reads reprocessed, TCRdb shows one record per CDR3 protein and no DNA. Reported are about 300,000 distinct CDR3 sequences; the ten largest clones contain 4% to 5%. Input material: blood T cells: a sorted CD56 or NKG2C T cell subset, CD4+ or CD8+ T cells, or bulk PBMC T cells (not recorded which). The clonotype was recovered from a woman between 18 and 70 years old in good health. The chain links TRBV28 to TRBJ2-7; TCRdb's assignment of TRBD2 cannot be checked, as there is no DNA. The CDR3 is CASSPPGLGPYEQYF.